These T cell receptor beta chains were read from a single sample in a study of T-cell memory formation after mild COVID-19. TCRdb processed the 5' RACE reads anew with MiXCR; each CDR3 protein has one entry. This sample carries roughly 130,000 distinct CDR3 sequences, approximately 16% of them seen once, and the ten largest clones take 11% to 15%. Sequencing was done on a sample of PBMCs or a T cell subset sorted from them (not recorded which). These receptors were taken from an adult woman who had mild COVID-19 (a few samples of this study predate the infection). Cell type and time point are not known. Both conserved end residues are part of each CDR3. D genes are given only for firm matches. The listing skips clone size in some rows; elsewhere it reads once, few, many or a size class.

j_call clone_size v_call d_call cdr3_aa cdr3_nt
TRBJ2-7 few TRBV7-3 TRBD2 CASSLTRRLAGGPTLFEQYF TGTGCCAGCAGCTTAACGAGGCGACTAGCGGGAGGCCCCACCCTCTTCGAGCAGTACTTC
TRBJ1-2 . TRBV6-2/TRBV6-3 . CASSYSQSYGYTF TGTGCCAGCAGTTACTCGCAGTCCTATGGCTACACCTTC
TRBJ2-7 . TRBV2 TRBD1 CASGGQGAYEQYF TGTGCCAGCGGGGGACAGGGGGCCTACGAGCAGTACTTC
TRBJ2-1 . TRBV5-5 . CASSWDPQVTNEQFF TGTGCCAGCAGCTGGGATCCCCAGGTTACAAATGAGCAGTTCTTC
TRBJ2-6 few TRBV7-2 . CASSPEVGTGANVLTF TGTGCCAGCAGCCCAGAGGTTGGGACTGGGGCCAACGTCCTGACTTTC
TRBJ1-1 . TRBV12-3/TRBV12-4 TRBD1 CASSVTGVGTEAFF TGTGCCAGCAGTGTAACAGGGGTGGGAACTGAAGCTTTCTTT
TRBJ2-5 few TRBV6-6 . CASSYYRGGETQYF TGTGCCAGCAGTTACTATAGGGGGGGAGAGACCCAGTACTTC
TRBJ1-2 few TRBV4-1 . CASSQGVLAGESRYGYTF TGCGCCAGCAGCCAAGGGGTTTTGGCAGGGGAGTCCCGCTATGGCTACACCTTC
TRBJ1-5 few TRBV4-2 TRBD1 CASSQGQGEQPQHF TGTGCCAGCAGCCAAGGGCAGGGGGAACAGCCCCAGCATTTT
TRBJ2-3 . TRBV5-1 . CASSLAFSGGSTDTQYF TGCGCCAGCAGCTTGGCATTCTCTGGTGGATCCACAGATACGCAGTATTTT
TRBJ2-3 few TRBV7-8 . CASSLEAQPDTQYF TGTGCCAGCAGCTTAGAAGCCCAACCAGATACGCAGTATTTT
TRBJ2-7 few TRBV19 TRBD2 CASSIDGGLAGGLSYEQYF TGTGCCAGTAGTATAGATGGTGGGCTAGCGGGAGGCCTTTCCTACGAGCAGTACTTC
TRBJ2-5 . TRBV23-1 TRBD1 CASSHPGQGPKETQYF TGCGCCAGCAGTCACCCGGGACAGGGACCGAAGGAGACCCAGTACTTC
TRBJ2-1 few TRBV7-3 . CASSPPPEDRGEQFF TGTGCCAGCAGCCCCCCCCCGGAGGACCGCGGTGAGCAGTTCTTC
TRBJ1-1 . TRBV3-1 . CASSQGIGITEAFF TGTGCCAGCAGCCAAGGAATCGGGATAACTGAAGCTTTCTTT
TRBJ2-3 . TRBV6-5 . CASSYSETDSTDTQYF TGTGCCAGCAGTTACTCGGAAACAGATAGCACAGATACGCAGTATTTT
TRBJ2-5 . TRBV7-2 TRBD2 CASSLDGRALETQYF TGTGCCAGCAGCTTAGACGGGAGGGCTCTAGAGACCCAGTACTTC
TRBJ2-1 . TRBV15 TRBD2 CATSGGPAITGGYNEQFF TGTGCCACCAGCGGTGGACCCGCCATTACGGGGGGATACAATGAGCAGTTCTTC
TRBJ2-3 . TRBV4-2 . CASSQEVQLDSTDTQYF TGTGCCAGCAGCCAAGAAGTCCAGCTAGACAGCACAGATACGCAGTATTTT
TRBJ2-3 few TRBV6-6 TRBD2 CASSRPGVAGNTDTQYF TGTGCCAGCAGCCGCCCCGGGGTAGCGGGGAACACAGATACGCAGTATTTT
TRBJ2-4 . TRBV12-3/TRBV12-4 TRBD1 CASSSGTGMGNIQYF TGTGCCAGCAGTTCCGGGACAGGGATGGGTAACATTCAGTACTTC
TRBJ1-4 few TRBV5-1 . CASSLQGAINEKLFF TGCGCCAGCAGCCTGCAGGGCGCGATCAATGAAAAACTGTTTTTT
TRBJ2-3 few TRBV7-9 TRBD2 CASSLAGGLAGGLVSTDTQYF TGTGCCAGCAGCTTAGCGGGCGGACTAGCGGGAGGACTGGTTAGCACAGATACGCAGTATTTT
TRBJ1-2 few TRBV5-1 TRBD1 CASSEGQGDYGYTF TGCGCCAGCAGCGAGGGACAGGGGGACTATGGCTACACCTTC
TRBJ2-5 few TRBV7-9 . CASSLAMTLDTQAAQYF TGTGCCAGCAGCTTAGCAATGACCTTAGACACCCAAGCGGCCCAGTACTTC
TRBJ1-1 . TRBV2 . CASSGKKTGTYTEAFF TGTGCCAGCAGTGGAAAGAAGACAGGAACGTACACTGAAGCTTTCTTT
TRBJ2-7 few TRBV29-1 TRBD1 CSVHGQGDYEQYF TGCAGCGTGCACGGACAGGGGGATTACGAGCAGTACTTC
TRBJ1-2 few TRBV7-8 . CASSLASRSYGYTF TGTGCCAGCAGCCTTGCCTCCCGGAGCTATGGCTACACCTTC
TRBJ1-3 . TRBV7-9 . CASSLWGSSSGNTIYF TGTGCCAGCAGCTTATGGGGCAGCAGCTCTGGAAACACCATATATTTT
TRBJ2-3 few TRBV12-3/TRBV12-4 TRBD2 CASCSSLGTRATDTQYF TGTGCCAGCTGTTCCTCCTTAGGGACTAGAGCCACAGATACGCAGTATTTT
TRBJ2-5 . TRBV29-1 TRBD2 CSVEQGLAELETQYF TGCAGCGTTGAACAGGGACTAGCGGAATTGGAGACCCAGTACTTC
TRBJ1-3 few TRBV5-1 . CASSLELRGPSGNTIYF TGCGCCAGCAGCTTGGAATTAAGGGGTCCCTCTGGAAACACCATATATTTT
TRBJ1-2 few TRBV24-1 . CATSEQDSPGSYTF TGTGCCACCAGTGAACAAGACAGCCCCGGGAGCTACACCTTC
TRBJ2-1 few TRBV24-1 TRBD1 CATSDPTGSSYNEQFF TGTGCCACCAGTGATCCGACAGGGAGCTCCTACAATGAGCAGTTCTTC
TRBJ2-1 . TRBV12-3/TRBV12-4 TRBD2 CASRTGTSGRNEQFF TGTGCCAGCAGAACCGGGACTAGCGGTCGTAATGAGCAGTTCTTC
TRBJ2-7 . TRBV15 . CATSREKRTYEQYF TGTGCCACCAGCAGAGAGAAGCGAACCTACGAGCAGTACTTC
TRBJ2-7 few TRBV7-9 TRBD1 CASSLVLSRDRGRGEQYF TGTGCCAGCAGCTTAGTACTAAGCCGGGACAGGGGTCGGGGAGAGCAGTACTTC
TRBJ2-1 . TRBV29-1 . CSAAHKEQFF TGCAGCGCCGCTCACAAGGAGCAGTTCTTC
TRBJ2-7 few TRBV12-3/TRBV12-4 TRBD1 CASTLYRDRVYEQYF TGTGCCAGCACCTTATACCGGGACAGGGTGTACGAGCAGTACTTC
TRBJ2-5 . TRBV6-2/TRBV6-3 TRBD1 CASALGQNQETQYF TGTGCCAGTGCACTGGGACAGAACCAAGAGACCCAGTACTTC
TRBJ1-2 few TRBV3-1 . CASSQVEGGYTF TGTGCCAGCAGCCAAGTAGAGGGAGGCTACACCTTC
TRBJ2-5 . TRBV20-1 . CSARGMGHQETQYF TGCAGTGCTAGGGGGATGGGACACCAAGAGACCCAGTACTTC
TRBJ2-4 . TRBV20-1 TRBD2 CSARDTKREYTKNIQYF TGCAGTGCTAGAGACACTAAGCGGGAATATACCAAAAACATTCAGTACTTC
TRBJ2-2 . TRBV12-3/TRBV12-4 . CASSPRTEMAGELFF TGTGCCAGCAGTCCCCGGACAGAGATGGCCGGGGAGCTGTTTTTT